The entry below gives a single T cell receptor beta chain sequence along with its context. Antigen unknown. Germline V gene lookup returns CDR1 SNHLY and CDR2 FYNNEI. V lost 4 bases, J lost 1 base, and 11 bases lay in between. The CDR3 sequence is 15 residues long. Within Nashville, Tennessee resided all donors, each a Caucasian adult. The sample belongs to a study of shared clonotypes between healthy human individuals. General study findings and limits: Incomplete sequencing of sorted subsets was indicated by rarefaction despite large depth.

Clones were sequenced by immunoSEQ multiplex PCR, and TCRdb holds only the in-frame ones, with some missing. The sample holds 2.3 million or so clones; more than 80% are singletons and the top ten take under 0.45%. The chain recombines TRBV2 with TRBJ1-5, with D maybe TRBD1 (5 bases). The sequence derives from a man between 18 and 29 years old in good health. Some clones in this sample may be carry-over from other donors' samples. The specimen was naive CD4+ T cells from PBMCs. The subset here: CD45RA+ positively selected. This chain's CDR3 is CASSAQGLSNQPQHF. The DNA of the CDR3 is TGTGCCAGCAGTGCCCAGGGCCTAAGCAATCAGCCCCAGCATTTT. The full variable domain, its missing parts supplied by reference TRBV2 and TRBJ1-5, is EPEVTQTPSHQVTQMGQEVILRCVPISNHLYFYWYRQILGQKVEFLVSFYNNEISEKSEIFDDQFSVERPDGSNFTLKIRSTKLEDSAMYFCASSAQGLSNQPQHFGDGTRLSIL.